This TCR beta chain was identified during a study of cytotoxic CD8 clonotypes in ibrutinib-treated CLL. The overall study: Each sample contained, on average, under 260,000 productive templates and 94,000 or so productive rearrangements.

The study, taken as a whole, reports: At progression, clonality fell back toward baseline after rising at ibrutinib response. Relative to age-matched healthy donors, clonality at baseline was higher, and it tracked circulating CD8+ T-cell counts.

The germline V gene encodes CDR1 MDHEN and CDR2 SYDVKM. V shed 5 bases, J shed 7 bases, and the junction held 11 bases outside the gene matches. This CDR3 spans 14 amino acids. A remark on this clone: Its specificity is not known.

The repertoire was sequenced with immunoSEQ multiplex PCR; TCRdb's copy has only in-frame clones and lacks some. The sample holds hundreds of thousands of clones, 60% to 75% seen once. Sequences were derived from PBMCs, sampled after 24 months of ibrutinib treatment. This TCR was sampled from a human donor with chronic lymphocytic leukemia. The chain is built from TRBV28 and TRBJ2-7; 7 nucleotides match TRBD1. Here the CDR3 reads CASSPIDRVWEQYF. The CDR3 DNA reads TGTGCCAGCAGTCCCATCGACAGGGTGTGGGAGCAGTACTTC.